This paragraph covers one T cell receptor (beta chain) sequence. Its antigen remains unknown. V lost 4 bases, J lost 8 bases, and 16 bases stayed unmatched. The CDR3 loop spans 16 amino acids. Germline CDR1 reads SGDLS; CDR2 reads YYNGEE. The repertoire was sequenced with immunoSEQ multiplex PCR; TCRdb's copy has only in-frame clones and lacks some. Found here are over 150,000 clones, 92% of them singletons; the top ten hold roughly 4.3%. This sample is drawn from a study of T cell responses to AZD1222 COVID-19 vaccine. General study findings and limits: Vaccine-associated CD4 TCRs ranged over spike, dominating at 160-218 and 743-854. Baseline antibody screening turned up just a handful of seropositive AZD1222 recipients.

The V call is TRBV9, the J call TRBJ1-2; 8 nucleotides line up with TRBD1. The receptor was derived from an adult in good health. The sample was peripheral blood, taken on day 0 of MenACWY control vaccination. CDR3 sequence: CASSPGTGPSAEGYTF. The DNA for the CDR3 is TGTGCCAGCAGCCCAGGGACAGGCCCTTCGGCAGAAGGCTACACCTTC.